The following is a T cell receptor beta chain sequence with its context. Its antigen remains undetermined. Per-nucleotide qualities are absent, and no much larger clonotype sits a single base away. This sample is drawn from a study of blood T cell repertoires in COVID-19 (dated by TCRdb to 2020 to 2022). Regarding the complete study: Samples covering the acute and convalescent phases of COVID-19 were provided by collaborators in the United States, Italy and Spain. The material from the prospective study consisted of cDNA or gDNA derived from T cells, B-cell-depleted T cells, or PBMCs. Deeply sampled blood TCRbeta repertoires from subjects exposed to, actively infected with, or recovered from COVID-19 were included in the dataset. The repertoires were released in a freely available public database intended as a resource for research on the immune response to SARS-CoV-2. Samples were obtained from the ongoing ImmuneRACE study (first 160 participants) and from over 1,000 subjects provided by 6 global collaborators. Sample metadata almost always included a de-identified subject ID, COVID-19 status, age in years and sex. Where available, HLA class I and class II types were obtained from metadata supplied by the sample provider rather than from assay-based typing. General study outcomes and caveats: Clinical and demographic metadata were provided uncurated, with the amount varying by source and participant.

Whole blood was collected in K2EDTA tubes by collaborating institutions according to the institutions' own protocols. For TCRbeta analysis, collaborators shipped samples in one of three forms: frozen whole blood, isolated PBMCs, or DNA extracted from either of those sample types. TCRbeta CDR3 regions were amplified from genomic DNA using the immunoSEQ Assay, a bias-controlled multiplex PCR. Per the original workflow: The number of nucleated cells in each sample was estimated from the amplification of reference gene primers within the assay. To quantify the absolute abundance of each unique TCRbeta CDR3 rearrangement, sequence reads were collapsed and filtered. For each sample, productive Simpson clonality was calculated as the square root of Simpson's diversity index across productive rearrangements. The table was pulled from immuneACCESS by TCRdb, which kept in-frame rearrangements only. Such tables lose some clones; where checked, under half of the loss comes from unresolved V genes, and the rest has no known cause. V and J calls and clone size are as listed in that table; D and trimming were resolved from the DNA. The sample records about 210,000 clones, around four fifths of which are singletons. The ten largest clones represent approximately 8% of the sample.

The CDR3 holds 14 amino acids from the cysteine to the phenylalanine. CDR3 DNA is the only sequence kept; it has 42 bases, read in frame from the first base. The germline V and J ends show losses of 8 bases and 4 bases respectively, and no gene match explains 9 bases of the junction. CDR1 SNHLY and CDR2 FYNNEI were looked up in the germline V gene. The sample was peripheral blood. The rearranged chain carries TRBV2 and TRBJ1-2; 8 bases in between match TRBD1. This receptor was identified in a woman in her forties or fifties with active or convalescent COVID-19. CDR3 sequence: CASGVGQGGYGYTF. The DNA sequence is TGTGCCAGCGGAGTAGGACAGGGCGGCTATGGCTACACCTTC.